This paragraph reports one T cell receptor beta chain. Through a sample-barcoded 5' primer and a J-beta primer mix, a second PCR was run for roughly 6 to 11 cycles. Each CDR3 protein is one row after TCRdb ran MiXCR on the 5' RACE reads. The sample includes over 1,500,000 distinct CDR3 sequences, about 39% seen only once; the top ten take more than 20%. The data stem from a study of blood T cells in healthy people across ages. The CDR3 has 17 residues. Trimming took 5 bases from V and 6 from J; bases not matched to a gene: 17. The V gene's germline CDR1 is MDHEN and CDR2 SYDVKM. The sample comprised blood. This receptor was identified in a human donor in good health. This chain links TRBV28 with TRBJ2-3; 7 bases are a match to TRBD2. CDR3 bases: TGTGCCAGCAGTCCCCCCCCTGGGGGGGTGAGCGCGGATACGCAGTATTTT. Its translation is CASSPPPGGVSADTQYF.